This T cell receptor (beta chain) came from a study of blood T cell repertoires in COVID-19. Study-level background: Samples of COVID-19 (acute and convalescent) were obtained from the United States, Italy and Spain. PBMCs, B-cell-depleted T cells, or T cells were the source of the cDNA or gDNA that made up the material.

Generated by immunoSEQ multiplex PCR, the TCRdb table keeps only in-frame clones and is missing some. Altogether around 20,000 clones are present, approximately 86% being singletons, with the ten largest covering about a sixth. The V gene's germline CDR1 is SGHNT and CDR2 YYREEE (reference sequence). V dropped 9 bases and J dropped 1; count of bases not matched to a gene: 5. This CDR3 is 13 amino acids long. Sequenced sample: peripheral blood. This clonotype was obtained from a man between 65 and 85 years old with acute or convalescent COVID-19. The V gene is TRBV5-4, the J gene TRBJ2-7; 9 bases match TRBD1. The CDR3 DNA reads as TGTGCCACCGGGACAGGGCGGTCCTACGAGCAGTACTTC. Protein product: CATGTGRSYEQYF.